This TCR beta chain is drawn from a study of blood T cell repertoires in COVID-19 (TCRdb year 2020). For the wider study: Samples from collaborators originated in the United States, Italy and Spain and spanned both the acute and convalescent phases of COVID-19. A de-identified subject ID, COVID-19 status, age in years and sex were almost always included in the sample metadata. Subjects who had been exposed to COVID-19, were actively infected with it, or had recovered from it provided the deeply sampled blood TCRbeta repertoires that made up the dataset. Samples came from the ongoing ImmuneRACE study (first 160 participants) plus 1,254 subjects from 6 global collaborators. The material from the prospective study consisted of cDNA or gDNA derived from T cells, B-cell-depleted T cells, or PBMCs. Where HLA class I and class II types were available, the types were taken from metadata supplied by the sample provider, not from assay-based typing. The repertoires were released in a freely available public database intended as a resource for research on the immune response to SARS-CoV-2.

TCRbeta CDR3 regions were amplified from genomic DNA by means of the immunoSEQ Assay, a bias-controlled multiplex PCR. Regarding the original processing steps: Nucleated cell counts per sample were estimated from amplification of reference gene primers within the assay. To quantify the absolute abundance of each unique TCRbeta CDR3 rearrangement, sequence reads were collapsed and filtered. Productive Simpson clonality was computed per sample as the square root of Simpson's diversity index over productive rearrangements. TCRdb took this table from immuneACCESS and kept in-frame rearrangements with V and J called. Such tables lack part of the clones; where checked against another copy, unresolved V genes explain under half of the gap, and the rest is unexplained. That table gives V, J and clone size, and the DNA gave D and trimming. For this sample the table gives around 200,000 clones, of which approximately 87% were detected only once. Approximately 6.2% of the sample is taken by the ten largest.

Turning to this clone: The clone's antigen remains unknown. The record has no base qualities; no much larger clone is one base away.

From a lookup of the germline V gene, CDR1 and CDR2 are SGHTA and FQGNSA. Including cysteine and phenylalanine, the CDR3 has 15 amino acids. Only the CDR3 part of the read is kept: 45 bases, read in frame from the first base. A distance of 10 bases separates the germline ends of V and J, which lose 0 bases and 2 bases respectively. Results the study describes overall, beyond this receptor: The amount of clinical and demographic metadata varied by source and participant and was provided uncurated.

Samples from volunteer blood donors who had recovered from COVID-19 were contributed by a second Seattle source. The collaborating institutions used their own protocols to collect whole blood in K2EDTA tubes. For TCRbeta analysis, collaborators shipped samples as frozen whole blood, isolated PBMCs, or DNA extracted from either of those sample types. The chain links TRBV7-2 with TRBJ2-5, and perhaps TRBD1 as D gene, on 6 matching bases. The TCR was taken from a man aged 60 to 69 who had recovered from COVID-19. The sample comprised peripheral blood. The bases read TGTGCCAGCAGCTTAGCCGGGCAGGGGCAAGAGACCCAGTACTTC. This is translated as CASSLAGQGQETQYF.